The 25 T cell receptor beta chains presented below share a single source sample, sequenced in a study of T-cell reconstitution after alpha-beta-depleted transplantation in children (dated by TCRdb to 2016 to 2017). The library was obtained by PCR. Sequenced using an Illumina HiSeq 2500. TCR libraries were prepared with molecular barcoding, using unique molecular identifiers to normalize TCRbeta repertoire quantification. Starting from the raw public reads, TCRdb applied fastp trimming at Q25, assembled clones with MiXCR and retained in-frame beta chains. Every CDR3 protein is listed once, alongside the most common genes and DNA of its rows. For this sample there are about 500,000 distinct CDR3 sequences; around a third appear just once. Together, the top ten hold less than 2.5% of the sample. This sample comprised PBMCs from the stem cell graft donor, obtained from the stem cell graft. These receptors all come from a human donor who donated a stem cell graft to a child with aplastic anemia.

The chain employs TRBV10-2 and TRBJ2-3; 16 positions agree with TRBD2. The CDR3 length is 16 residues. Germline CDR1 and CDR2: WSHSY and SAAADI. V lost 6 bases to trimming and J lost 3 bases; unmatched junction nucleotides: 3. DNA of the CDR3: TGCGCCAGCAGAGAGGGACTAGCGGGAGGGACAGATACGCAGTATTTT. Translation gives CASREGLAGGTDTQYF.

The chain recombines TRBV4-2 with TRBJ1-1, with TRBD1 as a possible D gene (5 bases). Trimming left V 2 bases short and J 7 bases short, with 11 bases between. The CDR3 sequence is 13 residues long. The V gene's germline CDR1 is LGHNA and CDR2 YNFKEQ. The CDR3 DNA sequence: TGTGCCAGCAGCCAACAGGGTGACGGTGAAGCTTTCTTT. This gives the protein CASSQQGDGEAFF.

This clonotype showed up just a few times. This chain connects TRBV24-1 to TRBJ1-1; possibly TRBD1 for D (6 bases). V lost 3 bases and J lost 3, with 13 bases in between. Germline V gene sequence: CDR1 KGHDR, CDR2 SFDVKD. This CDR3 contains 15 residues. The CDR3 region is CATSDNRVSDTEAFF. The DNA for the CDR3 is TGTGCCACCAGTGATAACAGGGTGAGCGACACTGAAGCTTTCTTT.

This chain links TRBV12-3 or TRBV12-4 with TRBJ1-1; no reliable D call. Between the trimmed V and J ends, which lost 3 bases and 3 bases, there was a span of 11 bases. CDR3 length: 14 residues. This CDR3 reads CASSFQVMDTEAFF. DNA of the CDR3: TGTGCCAGCAGTTTCCAGGTTATGGACACTGAAGCTTTCTTT.

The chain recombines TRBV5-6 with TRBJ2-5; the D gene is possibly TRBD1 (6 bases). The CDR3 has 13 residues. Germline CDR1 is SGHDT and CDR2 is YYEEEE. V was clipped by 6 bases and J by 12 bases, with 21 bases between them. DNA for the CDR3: TGTGCCAGCAAACAGGGTCGTAATTCCGGAGAGTACTTC. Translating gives CASKQGRNSGEYF.

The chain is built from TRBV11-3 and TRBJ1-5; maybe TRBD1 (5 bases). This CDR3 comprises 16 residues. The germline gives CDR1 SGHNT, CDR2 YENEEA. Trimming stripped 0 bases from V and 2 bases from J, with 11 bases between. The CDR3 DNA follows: TGTGCCAGCAGCTTAGAGGGGACTGGTCGCAATCAGCCCCAGCATTTT. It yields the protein CASSLEGTGRNQPQHF.

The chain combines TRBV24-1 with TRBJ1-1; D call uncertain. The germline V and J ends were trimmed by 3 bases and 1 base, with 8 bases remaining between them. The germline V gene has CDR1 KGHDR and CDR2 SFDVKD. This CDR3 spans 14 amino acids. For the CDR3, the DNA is TGTGCCACCAGTGATCCCCACAGGAACACTGAAGCTTTCTTT. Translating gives CATSDPHRNTEAFF.

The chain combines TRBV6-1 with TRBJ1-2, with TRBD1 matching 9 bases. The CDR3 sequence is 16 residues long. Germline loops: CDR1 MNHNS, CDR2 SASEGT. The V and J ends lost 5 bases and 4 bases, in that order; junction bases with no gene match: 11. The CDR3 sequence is CASSRRPGQGIYGYTF. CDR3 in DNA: TGTGCCAGCAGTCGCCGTCCGGGACAGGGAATCTATGGCTACACCTTC.

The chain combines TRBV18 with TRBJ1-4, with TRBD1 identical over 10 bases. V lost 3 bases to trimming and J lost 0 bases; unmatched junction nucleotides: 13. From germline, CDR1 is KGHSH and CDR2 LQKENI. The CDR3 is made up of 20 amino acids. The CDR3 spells CASSPATLGTGVATNEKLFF. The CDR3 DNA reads TGTGCCAGCTCACCGGCCACTCTCGGGACAGGGGTAGCAACTAATGAAAAACTGTTTTTT.

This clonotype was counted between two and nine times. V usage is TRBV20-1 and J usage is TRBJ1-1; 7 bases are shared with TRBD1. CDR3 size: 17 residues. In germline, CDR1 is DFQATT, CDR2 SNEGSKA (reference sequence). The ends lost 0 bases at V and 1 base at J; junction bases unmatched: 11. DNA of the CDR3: TGCAGTGCTAGAGAACCGAGACAGGGAAGGGGGAACACTGAAGCTTTCTTT. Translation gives CSAREPRQGRGNTEAFF.

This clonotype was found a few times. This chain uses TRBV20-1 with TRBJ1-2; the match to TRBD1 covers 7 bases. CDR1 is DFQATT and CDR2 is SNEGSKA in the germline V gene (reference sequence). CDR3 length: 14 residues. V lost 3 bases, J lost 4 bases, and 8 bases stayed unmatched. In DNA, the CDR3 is TGCAGTGCTAGGGGAGATCGGACAGGCTATGGCTACACCTTC. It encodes CSARGDRTGYGYTF.

The chain's CDR3 is CASSVGTSGRYEQYF. DNA for the CDR3: TGTGCCAGCAGCGTTGGGACTAGCGGGAGGTACGAGCAGTACTTC. This chain joins TRBV11-2 and TRBJ2-7, with 15 bases that match TRBD2. The V gene's germline CDR1 is SGHAT and CDR2 FQNNGV. This CDR3 region has 15 residues. The J segment lost 4 bases and the V segment lost 5 bases, leaving 3 bases of the junction unmatched.

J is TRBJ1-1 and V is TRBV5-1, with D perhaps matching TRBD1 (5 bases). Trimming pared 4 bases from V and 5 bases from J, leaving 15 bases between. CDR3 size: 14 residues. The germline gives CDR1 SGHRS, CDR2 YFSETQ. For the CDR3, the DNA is TGCGCCAGCAGCGTACAGGTCGCAGGGACTGAAGCTTTCTTT. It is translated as CASSVQVAGTEAFF.

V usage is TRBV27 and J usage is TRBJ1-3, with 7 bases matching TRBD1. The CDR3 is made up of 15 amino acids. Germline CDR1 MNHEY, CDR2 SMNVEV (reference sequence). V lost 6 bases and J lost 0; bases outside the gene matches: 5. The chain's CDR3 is CASRQGSISGNTIYF. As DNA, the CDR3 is TGTGCCAGCAGACAGGGGAGTATCTCTGGAAACACCATATATTTT.

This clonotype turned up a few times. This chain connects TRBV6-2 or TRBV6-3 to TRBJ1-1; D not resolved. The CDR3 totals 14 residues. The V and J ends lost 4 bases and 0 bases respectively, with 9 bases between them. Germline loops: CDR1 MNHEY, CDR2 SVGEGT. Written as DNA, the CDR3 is TGTGCCAGCAGTTCCAGCACCATGAACACTGAAGCTTTCTTT. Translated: CASSSSTMNTEAFF.

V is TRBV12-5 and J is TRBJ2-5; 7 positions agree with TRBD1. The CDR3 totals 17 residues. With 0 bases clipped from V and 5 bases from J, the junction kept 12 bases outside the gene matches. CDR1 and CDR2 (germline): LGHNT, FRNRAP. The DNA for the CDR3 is TGTGCTAGTGGTTTGGTACAGGGGTCCGCCGACATGGAGACCCAGTACTTC. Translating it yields CASGLVQGSADMETQYF.

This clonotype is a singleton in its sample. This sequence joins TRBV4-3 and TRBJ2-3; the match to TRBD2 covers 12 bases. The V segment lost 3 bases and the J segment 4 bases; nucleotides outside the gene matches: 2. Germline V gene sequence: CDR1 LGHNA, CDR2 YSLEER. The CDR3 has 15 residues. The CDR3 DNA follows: TGCGCCAGCAGCCAGGCTAGCGGGAGGGCAGATACGCAGTATTTT. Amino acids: CASSQASGRADTQYF.

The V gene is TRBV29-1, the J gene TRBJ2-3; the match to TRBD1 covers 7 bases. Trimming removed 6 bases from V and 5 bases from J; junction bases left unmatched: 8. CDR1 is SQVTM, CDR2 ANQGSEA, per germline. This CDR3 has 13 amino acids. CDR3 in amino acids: CSVQGVYRDTQYF. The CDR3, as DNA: TGCAGCGTCCAGGGGGTTTACAGAGATACGCAGTATTTT.

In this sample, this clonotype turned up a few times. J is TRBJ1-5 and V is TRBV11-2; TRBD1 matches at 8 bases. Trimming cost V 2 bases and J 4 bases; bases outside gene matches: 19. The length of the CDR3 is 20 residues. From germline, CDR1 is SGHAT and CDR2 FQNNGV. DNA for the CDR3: TGTGCCAGCAGCTTATGGCCCGGGACAGGTTTTGGCCCACGAAATCAGCCCCAGCATTTT. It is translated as CASSLWPGTGFGPRNQPQHF.

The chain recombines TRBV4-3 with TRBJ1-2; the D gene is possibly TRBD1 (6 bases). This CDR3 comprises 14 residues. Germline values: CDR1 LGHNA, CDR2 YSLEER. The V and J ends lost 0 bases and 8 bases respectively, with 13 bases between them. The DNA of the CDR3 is TGCGCCAGCAGCCAAGATCGGGGGGCTTTGGGCTACACCTTC. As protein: CASSQDRGALGYTF.

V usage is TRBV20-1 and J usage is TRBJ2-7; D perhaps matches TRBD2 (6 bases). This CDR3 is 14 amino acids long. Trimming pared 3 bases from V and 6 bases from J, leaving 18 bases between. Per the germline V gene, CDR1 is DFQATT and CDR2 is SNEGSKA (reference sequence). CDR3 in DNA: TGCAGTGCTAGGCCTACCGGGAGATTCTCCGAGCAGTACGTC. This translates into CSARPTGRFSEQYV.

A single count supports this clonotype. CDR3 residues: CATSPGTGQETQYF. DNA of the CDR3: TGTGCCACCAGCCCCGGGACAGGGCAAGAGACCCAGTACTTC. The chain links TRBV15 to TRBJ2-5; 9 bases align to TRBD1. Germline V gives CDR1 LNHNV, CDR2 YYDKDF (reference sequence). The J segment lost 2 bases and the V segment lost 5 bases, leaving 3 bases of the junction unmatched. This CDR3 spans 14 amino acids.

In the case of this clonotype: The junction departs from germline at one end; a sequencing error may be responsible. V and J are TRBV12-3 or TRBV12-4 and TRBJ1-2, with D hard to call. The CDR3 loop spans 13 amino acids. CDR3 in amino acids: CTSSLRSFYGYTF. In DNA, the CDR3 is TGTACCAGCAGTTTAAGGTCCTTCTATGGCTACACCTTC.

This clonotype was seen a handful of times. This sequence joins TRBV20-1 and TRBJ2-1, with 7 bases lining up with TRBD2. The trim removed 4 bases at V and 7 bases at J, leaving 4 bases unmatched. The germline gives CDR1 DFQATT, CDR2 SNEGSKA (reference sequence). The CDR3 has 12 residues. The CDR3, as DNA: TGCAGTGCTAAGCGGGGAGGGAATGAGCAGTTCTTC. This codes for CSAKRGGNEQFF.

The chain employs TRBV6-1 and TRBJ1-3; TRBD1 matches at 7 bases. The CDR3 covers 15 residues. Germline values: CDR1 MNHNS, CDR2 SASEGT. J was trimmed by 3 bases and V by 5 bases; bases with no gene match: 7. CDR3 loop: CASSRAGGLGNTIYF. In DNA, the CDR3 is TGTGCCAGCAGTCGAGCAGGGGGACTTGGAAACACCATATATTTT.